The T cell receptor (beta chain) described here comes from a study of cytomegalovirus exposure and HLA in healthy donors. Study findings and constraints: Previous analysis showed most TCR beta V segments were productive about 90% or about 30% of the time.

PCR used 60 Vbeta primers and 13 Jbeta primers. Profiled with immunoSEQ multiplex PCR; TCRdb holds only in-frame clones, not every one. Of approximately 120,000 clones detected, roughly 75% appear once; the ten largest clones hold about a tenth. The ends were cut back, 4 bases at V and 3 bases at J, with 9 bases in the middle. Germline CDR1 is MNHEY and CDR2 is SMNVEV (reference sequence). This CDR3 has 14 residues. On this clone itself: Its specificity is not known.

The gene calls are TRBV27 and TRBJ1-4; possible D gene TRBD1, 5 bases. The receptor was derived from a young man in good health and CMV-seropositive. The source material was PBMCs. Here the CDR3 reads CASSSQGSNEKLFF. The DNA of the CDR3 is TGTGCCAGCAGTTCCCAGGGCTCTAATGAAAAACTGTTTTTT.